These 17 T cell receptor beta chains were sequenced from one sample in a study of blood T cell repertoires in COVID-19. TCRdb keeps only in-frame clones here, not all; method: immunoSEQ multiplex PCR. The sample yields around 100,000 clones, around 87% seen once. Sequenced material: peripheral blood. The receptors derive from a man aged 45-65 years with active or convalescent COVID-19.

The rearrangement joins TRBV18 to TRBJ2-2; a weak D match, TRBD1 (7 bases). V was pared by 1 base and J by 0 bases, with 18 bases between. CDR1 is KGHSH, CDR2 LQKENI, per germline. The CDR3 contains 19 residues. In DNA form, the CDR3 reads TGTGCCAGCTCACCACTATTTGCGGGACAGAAAACGAACACCGGGGAGCTGTTTTTT. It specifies CASSPLFAGQKTNTGELFF. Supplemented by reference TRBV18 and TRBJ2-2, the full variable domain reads NAGVMQNPRHLVRRRGQEARLRCSPMKGHSHVYWYRQLPEEGLKFMVYLQKENIIDESGMPKERFSAEFPKEGPSILRIQQVVRGDSAAYFCASSPLFAGQKTNTGELFFGEGSRLTVL.

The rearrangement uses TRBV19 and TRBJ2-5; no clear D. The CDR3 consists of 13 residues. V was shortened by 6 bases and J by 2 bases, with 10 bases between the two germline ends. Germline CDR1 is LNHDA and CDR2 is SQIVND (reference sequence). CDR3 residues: CASRGRKQETQYF. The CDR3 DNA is TGTGCCAGTAGGGGCAGAAAACAAGAGACCCAGTACTTC.

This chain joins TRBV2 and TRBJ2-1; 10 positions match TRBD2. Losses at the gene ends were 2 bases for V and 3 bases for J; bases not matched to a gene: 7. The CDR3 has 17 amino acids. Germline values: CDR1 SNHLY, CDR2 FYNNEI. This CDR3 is CASSELLAGVFYNEQFF. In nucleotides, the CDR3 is TGTGCCAGCAGTGAACTTCTAGCGGGGGTTTTCTACAATGAGCAGTTCTTC.

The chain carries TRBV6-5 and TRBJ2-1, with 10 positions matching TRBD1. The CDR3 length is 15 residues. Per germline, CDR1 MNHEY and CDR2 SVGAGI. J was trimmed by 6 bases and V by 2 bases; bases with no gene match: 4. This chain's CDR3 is CASSYPGTGVNEQFF. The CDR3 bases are TGTGCCAGCAGTTACCCAGGGACAGGGGTCAATGAGCAGTTCTTC.

For the CDR3, the DNA is TGTGCCAGCAGCCAAAAGGCCGGAGTGGCAGTTAGGACTGAAGCTTTCTTT. Its translation: CASSQKAGVAVRTEAFF. V usage is TRBV3-1 (or the pseudogene TRBV3-2) and J usage is TRBJ1-1; D gene unclear. The V gene's germline CDR1 is LGHDT and CDR2 YNNKEL (reference sequence). V lost 2 bases to trimming and J lost 5 bases, with 21 bases between them. CDR3 length equals 17 residues.

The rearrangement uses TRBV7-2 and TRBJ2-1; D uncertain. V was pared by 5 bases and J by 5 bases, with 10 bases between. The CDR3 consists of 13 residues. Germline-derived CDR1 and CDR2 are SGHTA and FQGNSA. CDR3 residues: CASSPFGDNEQFF. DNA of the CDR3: TGTGCCAGCAGCCCGTTCGGTGACAATGAGCAGTTCTTC.

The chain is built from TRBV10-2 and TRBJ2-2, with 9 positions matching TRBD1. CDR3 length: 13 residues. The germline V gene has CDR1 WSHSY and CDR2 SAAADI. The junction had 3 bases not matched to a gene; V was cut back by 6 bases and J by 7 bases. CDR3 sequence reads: CASRTGGGGELFF. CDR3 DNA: TGCGCCAGCAGGACAGGGGGAGGCGGGGAGCTGTTTTTT.

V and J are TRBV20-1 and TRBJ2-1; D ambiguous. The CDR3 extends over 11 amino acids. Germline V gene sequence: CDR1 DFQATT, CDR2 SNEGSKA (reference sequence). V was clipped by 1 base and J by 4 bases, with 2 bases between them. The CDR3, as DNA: TGCAGTGCTAGAGTATACAATGAGCAGTTCTTC. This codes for CSARVYNEQFF.

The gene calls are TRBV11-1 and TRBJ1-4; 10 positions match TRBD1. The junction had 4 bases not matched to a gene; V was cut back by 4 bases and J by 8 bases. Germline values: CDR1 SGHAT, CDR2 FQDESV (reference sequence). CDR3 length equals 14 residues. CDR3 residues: CASSSRDRGEKLFF. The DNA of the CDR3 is TGTGCCAGCAGCTCCCGGGACAGGGGAGAAAAACTGTTTTTT.

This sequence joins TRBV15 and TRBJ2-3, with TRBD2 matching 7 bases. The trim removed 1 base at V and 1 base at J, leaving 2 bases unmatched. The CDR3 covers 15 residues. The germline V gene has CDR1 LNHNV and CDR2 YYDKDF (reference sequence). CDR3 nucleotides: TGTGCCACCAGCAGAGGACGGGGGGGCACAGATACGCAGTATTTT. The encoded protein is CATSRGRGGTDTQYF.

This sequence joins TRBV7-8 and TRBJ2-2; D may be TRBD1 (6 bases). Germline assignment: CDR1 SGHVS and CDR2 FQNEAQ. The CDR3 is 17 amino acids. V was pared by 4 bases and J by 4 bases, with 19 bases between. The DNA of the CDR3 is TGTGCCAGCAGCTCAATCTCAGGGGATTCGGGCACCGGGGAGCTGTTTTTT. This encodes CASSSISGDSGTGELFF.

The CDR3 sequence is CASSPPTGTSGSYTF. CDR3 DNA: TGTGCCAGCAGTCCGCCGACAGGGACGAGCGGTAGCTACACCTTC. The chain combines TRBV28 with TRBJ1-2, with 7 bases identical to TRBD1. The V segment lost 5 bases and the J segment 9 bases; nucleotides outside the gene matches: 15. Germline CDR1 MDHEN, CDR2 SYDVKM. The CDR3 loop spans 15 amino acids.

This CDR3 reads CASSYSPGWTSNQPQHF. CDR3 nucleotide sequence: TGTGCCAGCAGTTACTCTCCAGGGTGGACAAGCAATCAGCCCCAGCATTTT. V and J are TRBV6-2 or TRBV6-3 and TRBJ1-5, with a possible D match to TRBD1 (5 bases). Germline lookup yields CDR1 MNHEY and CDR2 SVGEGT. The CDR3 totals 17 residues. Trimming shortened V by 0 bases and J by 1 base, and 13 bases separated the two germline ends.

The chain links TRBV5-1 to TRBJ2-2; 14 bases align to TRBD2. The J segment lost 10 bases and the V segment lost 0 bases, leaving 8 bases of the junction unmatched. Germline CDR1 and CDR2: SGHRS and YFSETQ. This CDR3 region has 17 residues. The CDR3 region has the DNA TGCGCCAGCAGCTTGGCCGGGACTAGCGGGGGAGGTGAGGAGCTGTTTTTT. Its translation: CASSLAGTSGGGEELFF.

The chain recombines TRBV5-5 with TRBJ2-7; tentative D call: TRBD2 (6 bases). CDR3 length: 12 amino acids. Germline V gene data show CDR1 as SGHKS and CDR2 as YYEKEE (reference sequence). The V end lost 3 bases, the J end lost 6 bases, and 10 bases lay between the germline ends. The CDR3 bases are TGTGCCAGCAGCTCGGGAGTCTCCGAGCAGTACGTC. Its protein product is CASSSGVSEQYV.

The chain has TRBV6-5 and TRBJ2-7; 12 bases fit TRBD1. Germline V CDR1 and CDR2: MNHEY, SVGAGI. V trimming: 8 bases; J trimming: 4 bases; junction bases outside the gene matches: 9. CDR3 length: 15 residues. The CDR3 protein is CASGPGQGASYEQYV. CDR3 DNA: TGTGCCAGCGGCCCGGGACAGGGGGCAAGTTACGAGCAGTACGTC.

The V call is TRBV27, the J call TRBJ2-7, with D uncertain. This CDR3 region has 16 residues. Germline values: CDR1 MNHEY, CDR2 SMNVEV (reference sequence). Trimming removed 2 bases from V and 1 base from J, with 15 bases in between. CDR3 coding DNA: TGTGCCAGCAGTTTAAAAGCCCCAGGCAGGTCCTACGAGCAGTACGTC. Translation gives CASSLKAPGRSYEQYV.